Presented here are 10 T cell receptor beta chains from one specimen sequenced in a study of cytomegalovirus exposure and HLA in healthy donors. Primers for the PCR totalled 60 Vbeta and 13 Jbeta. Produced via immunoSEQ multiplex PCR; TCRdb's table is partial and in-frame only. The sample carries under 200,000 clones, around 80% recorded once. The sample consisted of PBMCs. The source is a male donor in good health and CMV-seronegative.

This rearrangement joins TRBV4-3 to TRBJ2-6, with 8 bases matching TRBD1. The CDR3 contains 16 residues. Germline V gene sequence: CDR1 LGHNA, CDR2 YSLEER. V lost 0 bases, J lost 3 bases, and 1 base stayed unmatched. CDR3 sequence reads: CASSQETGVGANVLTF. CDR3 DNA sequence: TGCGCCAGCAGCCAAGAGACAGGGGTTGGGGCCAACGTCCTGACTTTC.

CDR3 loop: CASSYHDRTYGYTF. CDR3 nucleotides: TGTGCCAGCAGCTACCACGACAGGACCTATGGCTACACCTTC. The chain combines TRBV7-9 with TRBJ1-2, with a possible D match to TRBD1 (6 bases). CDR1 and CDR2 (germline): SEHNR, FQNEAQ (reference sequence). Trimming removed 4 bases from V and 4 bases from J, with 13 bases in between. The CDR3 consists of 14 residues.

This sequence joins TRBV7-9 and TRBJ1-1, with D possibly TRBD1 on 6 matching bases. Germline V lookup: CDR1 SEHNR, CDR2 FQNEAQ (reference sequence). The CDR3 spans 14 residues. V was trimmed by 5 bases and J by 4 bases, leaving 14 bases between them. The CDR3 bases are TGTGCCAGCAGCCCGAGGGGGAAGTCCACTGAAGCTTTCTTT. Its protein is CASSPRGKSTEAFF.

V usage is TRBV9 and J usage is TRBJ1-2; TRBD1 agrees at 8 bases. Per the germline V gene, CDR1 is SGDLS and CDR2 is YYNGEE. The CDR3 length is 13 residues. J gave up 5 bases and V 4 bases, and 4 bases lay outside the gene matches. CDR3 sequence reads: CASSPWTGYGYTF. DNA for the CDR3: TGTGCCAGCAGCCCATGGACAGGGTATGGCTACACCTTC.

This clone was seen just once. V is TRBV19 and J is TRBJ2-7; 8 bases map to TRBD1. From germline, CDR1 is LNHDA and CDR2 SQIVND (reference sequence). The CDR3 is 16 amino acids. V was pared by 4 bases and J by 3 bases, with 11 bases of the junction left unmatched. CDR3 residues: CASSSGAGTGNYEQYF. Written as DNA, the CDR3 is TGTGCCAGTAGTAGCGGGGCCGGGACAGGTAACTACGAGCAGTACTTC.

A few counts support this clone. The V call is TRBV6-5, the J call TRBJ2-1; D uncertain. V was pared by 2 bases and J by 2 bases, with 10 bases between. CDR1 MNHEY and CDR2 SVGAGI come from the germline V gene. The CDR3 covers 15 residues. The CDR3 DNA follows: TGTGCCAGCAGTTACCAGCGTTCCACCTACAATGAGCAGTTCTTC. This sequence encodes CASSYQRSTYNEQFF.

CDR3 loop: CASSGLQGPPLHF. CDR3 bases: TGTGCCAGCAGCGGCCTACAGGGTCCCCCCCTCCACTTT. This rearrangement joins TRBV9 to TRBJ1-6; maybe TRBD1 (6 bases). This CDR3 region has 13 residues. V lost 3 bases and J lost 13, with 14 bases in between. The germline gives CDR1 SGDLS, CDR2 YYNGEE.

The V gene is TRBV6-5, the J gene TRBJ1-5; D gene uncertain. Germline V gene sequence: CDR1 MNHEY, CDR2 SVGAGI. This CDR3 contains 13 residues. With 8 bases removed from V and 0 bases from J, the gap between germline ends came to 8 bases. The CDR3 nucleotides read TGTGCCAGCGCGGAGAGTAGCAATCAGCCCCAGCATTTT. Protein: CASAESSNQPQHF.

V usage is TRBV28 and J usage is TRBJ2-2; 7 nucleotides match TRBD2. CDR1 is MDHEN, CDR2 SYDVKM, per germline. The V gene end was trimmed by 2 bases and the J gene end by 0 bases; junction bases not matched to a gene: 3. CDR3 size: 16 residues. Here the CDR3 reads CASSLLADANTGELFF. The DNA of the CDR3 is TGTGCCAGCAGTTTACTAGCGGACGCGAACACCGGGGAGCTGTTTTTT.

This chain links TRBV6-5 with TRBJ2-7; no firm D call. The CDR3 runs to 12 residues. Germline V gene data show CDR1 as MNHEY and CDR2 as SVGAGI. Trimming removed 8 bases from V and 7 bases from J, with 15 bases in between. This chain's CDR3 is CASHSGSREQYF. The CDR3 DNA sequence: TGTGCCAGCCATTCCGGGTCGAGGGAGCAGTACTTC.